A selection of T cell receptor beta chains follows, all from one sample in a study of cytomegalovirus exposure and HLA in healthy donors. Profiling relied on immunoSEQ multiplex PCR, and the TCRdb table lists in-frame clones only, not all of them. The data contain about 170,000 clones, 84% of them singletons. The sample consisted of PBMCs. These receptors all come from a girl aged 10 to 17 in good health and CMV-seropositive. Each CDR3 is given with its conserved first and last residue.

v_gene: TRBV2
CDR3aa: CASNLIGQTTGELFF

v_gene: TRBV4-1
CDR3aa: CASSQSGQESKYF

v_gene: TRBV5-1
CDR3aa: CASSLRTGSGTEAFF

v_gene: TRBV7-3
CDR3aa: CASSRITGDGYTF

v_gene: TRBV7-9
CDR3aa: CASSWGGDQPQHF

v_gene: TRBV2
CDR3aa: CASRVTGQNTEAFF

v_gene: TRBV10-1
CDR3aa: CASSEYTGGAYNEQFF

v_gene: TRBV2
CDR3aa: CASRSQDTYNSPLHF

v_gene: TRBV5-1
CDR3aa: CASSTGLAGGNEQFF

v_gene: TRBV18
CDR3aa: CASSPPGTAYYEQYF

v_gene: TRBV4-1
CDR3aa: CASSLGEGVTEAFF

v_gene: TRBV5-1
CDR3aa: CASSLGDSGLSNSPLHF

v_gene: TRBV27
CDR3aa: CASSFGTGGDTEAFF

v_gene: TRBV2
CDR3aa: CASSEAWTENIQYF

v_gene: TRBV9
CDR3aa: CASSAAPGTGHQGYTF

v_gene: TRBV4-1
CDR3aa: CASRQTGLPSGANGLTF

v_gene: TRBV19
CDR3aa: CASSTGGLSSGNTIYF

v_gene: TRBV5-1
CDR3aa: CASSPRQNNEQFF

v_gene: TRBV7-2
CDR3aa: CASSSRQGTGELFF

v_gene: TRBV6-1
CDR3aa: CASSAGQTTEAFF

v_gene: TRBV6-6
CDR3aa: CASSWSGQGGNEQFF

v_gene: TRBV5-1
CDR3aa: CASSLEGGSYNEQFF

v_gene: TRBV7-6
CDR3aa: CASSRDSTYEQYF

v_gene: TRBV2
CDR3aa: CASSQGASTDTQYF

v_gene: TRBV4-2
CDR3aa: CASSQDGGGDSPLHF

v_gene: TRBV11-2
CDR3aa: CASSLASYTEAFF

v_gene: TRBV9
CDR3aa: CASSVVGLGSSPLHF

v_gene: TRBV6-1
CDR3aa: CASSETGGEKLFF

v_gene: TRBV6-6
CDR3aa: CASSFSGVEAFF

v_gene: TRBV11-2
CDR3aa: CASSFRTSGGATDTQYF

v_gene: TRBV29-1
CDR3aa: CSVQDSTNQPQHF

v_gene: TRBV6-5
CDR3aa: CASSSREANTEAFF

v_gene: TRBV30
CDR3aa: CAWTHIAGITEAFF

v_gene: TRBV27
CDR3aa: CASSFGTGVEGTEAFF

v_gene: TRBV5-1
CDR3aa: CASSLEPDRELFF

v_gene: TRBV4-1
CDR3aa: CASSQVINANEKLFF